These T cell receptor beta chains were read from a single sample in a study of T cell responses to AZD1222 COVID-19 vaccine. The assay was immunoSEQ multiplex PCR, and TCRdb's table has in-frame clones only and misses some. The table records around 120,000 clones, about nine tenths of them present only once. Specimen: peripheral blood, collected on day 0 of AZD1222 vaccination. These receptors were taken from an adult in good health. The CDR3 runs from the conserved cysteine through the conserved F or W. A D gene is named only where the DNA matches it firmly. Size tells how often a clone was seen (once, few, many) or the class of an expanded clone, and some rows leave it out.

size: NA; D: NA; V: TRBV30; J: TRBJ2-1; DNA: TGTGCCTGGAGTGCCCATGGCGGGGAGTCCTACAATGAGCAGTTCTTC; CDR3: CAWSAHGGESYNEQFF
size: NA; D: TRBD2; V: TRBV3-1/TRBV3-2; J: TRBJ2-3; DNA: TGTGCCAGCACCCAGGGAGTGGGGGGGGGCACAGATACGCAGTATTTT; CDR3: CASTQGVGGGTDTQYF
size: NA; D: NA; V: TRBV3-1/TRBV3-2; J: TRBJ1-6; DNA: TGTGCCAGCAGCCCTAGCTCCTATAATTCACCCCTCCACTTT; CDR3: CASSPSSYNSPLHF
size: NA; D: NA; V: TRBV7-9; J: TRBJ1-4; DNA: TGTGCCAGCAGCTGGACAGCAGGAACTAATGAAAAACTGTTTTTT; CDR3: CASSWTAGTNEKLFF
size: few; D: NA; V: TRBV6-5; J: TRBJ1-1; DNA: TGTGCCAGCAGTTACTCGGTGGGCACTGAAGCTTTCTTT; CDR3: CASSYSVGTEAFF
size: NA; D: NA; V: TRBV29-1; J: TRBJ1-1; DNA: TGCAGCGTTGTAAAGGACATGAACACTGAAGCTTTCTTT; CDR3: CSVVKDMNTEAFF
size: few; D: NA; V: TRBV6-5; J: TRBJ1-1; DNA: TGTGCCAGCAGTTACCAGACAGACCGGAAAGCTTTCTTT; CDR3: CASSYQTDRKAFF
size: NA; D: NA; V: TRBV1; J: TRBJ2-1; DNA: TGCACCAGCAGCCAAGGGACTAGGACGGACTACAATGAGCAGTTCTTC; CDR3: CTSSQGTRTDYNEQFF
size: NA; D: NA; V: TRBV6-1; J: TRBJ2-2; DNA: TGTGCCAGCAGTGAAAACGCAGGCAGGGGGGAGCTGTTTTTT; CDR3: CASSENAGRGELFF
size: NA; D: NA; V: TRBV5-3; J: TRBJ2-1; DNA: TGTGCCAGAATTGCGATCTCCTACAATGAGCAGTTCTTC; CDR3: CARIAISYNEQFF
size: NA; D: NA; V: TRBV7-9; J: TRBJ1-4; DNA: TGTGCCAGCAGCGGTTATTCGGTTGCCTCTAATGAAAAACTGTTTTTT; CDR3: CASSGYSVASNEKLFF
size: NA; D: NA; V: TRBV12-3/TRBV12-4; J: TRBJ1-2; DNA: TGTGCCAGCAGGGAACAGGGCTACTATGGCTACACCTTC; CDR3: CASREQGYYGYTF
size: NA; D: NA; V: TRBV6-1; J: TRBJ2-1; DNA: TGTGCCAGCAGTGAAGCATATGAGCAGTTCTTC; CDR3: CASSEAYEQFF
size: NA; D: NA; V: TRBV7-3; J: TRBJ1-4; DNA: TGTGCCAGCAGCCGACAAGCGGGGGAAAAACTGTTTTTT; CDR3: CASSRQAGEKLFF
size: NA; D: NA; V: TRBV28; J: TRBJ1-1; DNA: TGTGCCAGCAGCGTTCGAAGGGGTAACACTGAAGCTTTCTTT; CDR3: CASSVRRGNTEAFF
size: NA; D: NA; V: TRBV5-4; J: TRBJ1-1; DNA: TGTGCCAGCAGGGACCAAGGCCGAACTGAAGCTTTCTTT; CDR3: CASRDQGRTEAFF
size: few; D: TRBD1; V: TRBV7-2; J: TRBJ1-5; DNA: TGTGCCAGCAGCGTTCGACAGGGGGCCTATCAGCCCCAGCATTTT; CDR3: CASSVRQGAYQPQHF
size: NA; D: TRBD2; V: TRBV28; J: TRBJ2-2; DNA: TGTGCCAGCAGGCCCCCTCGACTAGCCTCGAACACCGGGGAGCTGTTTTTT; CDR3: CASRPPRLASNTGELFF
size: NA; D: NA; V: TRBV19; J: TRBJ2-6; DNA: TGTGCCAGTAGCTCAAACAGGGCCCCCGGGGCCAACGTCCTGACTTTC; CDR3: CASSSNRAPGANVLTF
size: NA; D: NA; V: TRBV30; J: TRBJ2-5; DNA: TGTGCCTGGAGTCCCGTTGGGCGCATACAAGAGACCCAGTACTTC; CDR3: CAWSPVGRIQETQYF
size: NA; D: NA; V: TRBV5-8; J: TRBJ2-3; DNA: TGTGCCAGCAGCTTGGCCGGGTCCGGAGATACGCAGTATTTT; CDR3: CASSLAGSGDTQYF
size: NA; D: TRBD2; V: TRBV6-5; J: TRBJ2-7; DNA: TGTGCCAGCAGGACTAGCGGGTTTATACTACACGAGCAGTACTTC; CDR3: CASRTSGFILHEQYF
size: once; D: NA; V: TRBV7-8; J: TRBJ1-1; DNA: TGTGCCAGCAGCTCCCAACTGAACACTGAAGCTTTCTTT; CDR3: CASSSQLNTEAFF
size: few; D: TRBD1; V: TRBV11-3; J: TRBJ2-7; DNA: TGTGCCAGCAGCGCCCGGGACAGTCTATACGAGCAGTACTTC; CDR3: CASSARDSLYEQYF
size: few; D: NA; V: TRBV24-1; J: TRBJ1-4; DNA: TGTGCCACCAGTGATTTGGGCGGGGAAAAACTGTTTTTT; CDR3: CATSDLGGEKLFF
size: few; D: NA; V: TRBV21-1; J: TRBJ2-7; DNA: TGTGCCAGCAGCGTAGGGTTATCCCACGAGCAGTACTTC; CDR3: CASSVGLSHEQYF
size: NA; D: NA; V: TRBV23-1; J: TRBJ2-4; DNA: TGCGCCAGCAGTCAATGCAAGGGAGGTGAGACCAAAAACATTCAGTACTTC; CDR3: CASSQCKGGETKNIQYF
size: NA; D: NA; V: TRBV5-1; J: TRBJ2-2; DNA: TGCGCTGGGGGGCCCGGGAACACCGGGGAGCTGTTTTTT; CDR3: CAGGPGNTGELFF
size: NA; D: TRBD1; V: TRBV30; J: TRBJ1-1; DNA: TGTGCCTGGGATCCCGGGACAGGGTCTGCTGAAGCTTTCTTT; CDR3: CAWDPGTGSAEAFF
size: NA; D: NA; V: TRBV29-1; J: TRBJ1-1; DNA: TGCAGCGTTGAAGATACCCAGGGGATGAACACTGAAGCTTTCTTT; CDR3: CSVEDTQGMNTEAFF
size: NA; D: NA; V: TRBV20-1; J: TRBJ2-3; DNA: TGCAGTGCTAGTGAGACAGATACGCAGTATTTT; CDR3: CSASETDTQYF
size: NA; D: NA; V: TRBV10-1; J: TRBJ2-3; DNA: TGCGCCAGCAGTGAAGGGGGCACAGATACGCAGTATTTT; CDR3: CASSEGGTDTQYF
size: NA; D: TRBD1; V: TRBV5-4; J: TRBJ2-2; DNA: TGTGCCAGCAGCTTGACAGGGGGCTTCGCCGGGGAGCTGTTTTTT; CDR3: CASSLTGGFAGELFF
size: NA; D: NA; V: TRBV9; J: TRBJ2-7; DNA: TGTGCCAGCAGCGTAGACACAGGCTCTTACTACGAGCAGTACTTC; CDR3: CASSVDTGSYYEQYF
size: NA; D: TRBD2; V: TRBV5-1; J: TRBJ2-7; DNA: TGCGCCAGCAGCTCATACCCCGGGACTAGCGGGACCCACTACGAGCAGTACTTC; CDR3: CASSSYPGTSGTHYEQYF
size: NA; D: NA; V: TRBV7-9; J: TRBJ1-4; DNA: TGTGCCAGCAGCCGGGACTCGAGGGGGGAAAAACTGTTTTTT; CDR3: CASSRDSRGEKLFF
size: NA; D: NA; V: TRBV11-2; J: TRBJ1-6; DNA: TGTGCCAGCAGCTTAGACCCCGGGACCATAAATTCACCCCTCCACTTT; CDR3: CASSLDPGTINSPLHF
size: NA; D: NA; V: TRBV5-1; J: TRBJ2-3; DNA: TGCGCCAGCAGCTTGGTGGGGGCCTCAGATACGCAGTATTTT; CDR3: CASSLVGASDTQYF
size: NA; D: TRBD1; V: TRBV19; J: TRBJ1-4; DNA: TGTGCCAGTAGTATTCGGGGACAGGGGCAAAAACTGTTTTTT; CDR3: CASSIRGQGQKLFF
size: NA; D: NA; V: TRBV30; J: TRBJ1-2; DNA: TGTGCCTGGAGTGATCGGCTTGGCGGCTACACCTTC; CDR3: CAWSDRLGGYTF
size: NA; D: TRBD2; V: TRBV30; J: TRBJ2-7; DNA: TGTGCCTGGCAAGGCGGGGGTGGCTACGAGCAGTACTTC; CDR3: CAWQGGGGYEQYF
size: NA; D: TRBD2; V: TRBV19; J: TRBJ2-2; DNA: TGTGCCAGTGGACTAGCGGGAGGCATCGGGGAGCTGTTTTTT; CDR3: CASGLAGGIGELFF
size: NA; D: NA; V: TRBV7-6; J: TRBJ1-2; DNA: TGTGCCAGCAGCTCCCGGGCAGCTAACTATGGCTACACCTTC; CDR3: CASSSRAANYGYTF
size: NA; D: TRBD1; V: TRBV5-1; J: TRBJ2-7; DNA: TGCGCCAGCAGCTTGGAGGGTCAGGGGGTCCACGAGCAGTACTTC; CDR3: CASSLEGQGVHEQYF
size: NA; D: NA; V: TRBV5-1; J: TRBJ2-7; DNA: TGCGCCAGCAGCCCCGGGTTGGTTTTTTCCTACGAGCAGTACTTC; CDR3: CASSPGLVFSYEQYF
size: NA; D: NA; V: TRBV6-2/TRBV6-3; J: TRBJ2-7; DNA: TGTGCCAGCAGTCCCGGGGGGCAATCGGACGAGCAGTACTTC; CDR3: CASSPGGQSDEQYF
size: once; D: NA; V: TRBV14; J: TRBJ2-6; DNA: TGTGCCAGCAGCCAACCAGGGGCTGGGGCCAACGTCCTGACTTTC; CDR3: CASSQPGAGANVLTF
size: NA; D: NA; V: TRBV7-9; J: TRBJ2-1; DNA: TGTGCCAGCAGCTTCAGTCTAAACAATGAGCAGTTCTTC; CDR3: CASSFSLNNEQFF